This is a list of T cell receptor beta chains from one sample in a study of OX40 agonist ivuxolimab in advanced cancers. TCRdb keeps only in-frame clones here, not all; method: immunoSEQ multiplex PCR. The table lists some 44,000 clones, about four fifths of them singletons. The sample was CD4+ or CD8+ T cells sorted from blood, taken in a trial of the OX40 agonist ivuxolimab. These receptors were taken from an adult with an advanced solid tumor such as melanoma, head and neck, liver or kidney cancer. Each CDR3 is given without its conserved first and last residue.

v_call	j_call	cdr3_aa
TRBV6-1	TRBJ2-7	ASNRLAEAYEQY
TRBV27	TRBJ1-2	ASGYQLYGYT
TRBV10-3	TRBJ2-1	AIRDSGNNEQF
TRBV7-6	TRBJ2-6	ASSADRDRIPGANVLT
TRBV7-6	TRBJ2-2	ASSLGTGGPNGELF
TRBV4-1	TRBJ2-7	ASSQDTGNSYEQY
TRBV18	TRBJ1-4	ASSPGEKLF
TRBV9	TRBJ1-5	ASSVADAQPQH
TRBV9	TRBJ2-5	ASSSYPFGGPGGETQY
TRBV6-5	TRBJ2-1	ASRGGGAGEQF
TRBV5-1	TRBJ2-7	ASSLASGISYEQY
TRBV6-1	TRBJ1-4	ASSERRAGFWEKLF
TRBV19	TRBJ2-2	ASSSWTGELF
TRBV5-5	TRBJ1-1	ASSPDINTEAF
TRBV5-1	TRBJ2-3	ASLPLPTGGTDTQY
TRBV27	TRBJ2-2	ASSIAGGFGELF
TRBV7-2	TRBJ2-7	ASSLGDRGEQY
TRBV7-3	TRBJ2-5	ASSATGPQETQY
TRBV7-2	TRBJ2-1	ASSLVPGLHEQF
TRBV2	TRBJ1-4	ASTFGGGGGNEKLF
TRBV5-1	TRBJ2-7	ASSPDRVSYEQY
TRBV10-2	TRBJ1-1	ASSRSLGDTEAF
TRBV7-9	TRBJ2-7	ASSGDRDSYEQY
TRBV19	TRBJ2-2	ASTPLGTRTGELF
TRBV27	TRBJ2-1	ASSLGASNEQF
TRBV6-5	TRBJ2-5	ASSYGLAGVQETQY
TRBV2	TRBJ2-2	ASSGTGRNTGELF
TRBV5-4	TRBJ2-4	ASSGGHDKNIQY
TRBV7-7	TRBJ1-4	ASSRVGDLREKLF
TRBV7-8	TRBJ1-1	ASSLLSEAF
TRBV18	TRBJ1-1	ASSPSPNTEAF
TRBV5-6	TRBJ2-1	ASSLGAGAYNEQF
TRBV27	TRBJ2-6	ASRYQGYGANVLT
TRBV30	TRBJ1-5	AWSEVVKQPQH
TRBV4-1	TRBJ2-7	ASSQIDGSYEQY
TRBV7-8	TRBJ2-7	ASSLRDLGQY
TRBV7-2	TRBJ2-7	ASSSRYEQY
TRBV27	TRBJ2-7	ASSSRESSSYEQY
TRBV7-8	TRBJ2-5	ASSLISTSGGTKYQETQY
TRBV2	TRBJ2-5	ASTSRDSGGSGTQY